The following is a TCR beta chain sequence with its context. The antigen is not known. The data were taken from a study of T cell responses to AZD1222 COVID-19 vaccine. General observations from the study: Seropositive status at baseline applied to only 6 or 7 AZD1222 recipients. Following two doses of AZD1222, Spike-specific TCR breadth and depth rose.

Germline loops: CDR1 GTSNPN, CDR2 SVGIG (reference sequence). The ends were cut back, 0 bases at V and 10 bases at J, with 15 bases in the middle. CDR3 length: 13 residues. Some clones are missing from TCRdb's copy, which holds only in-frame ones; the method was immunoSEQ multiplex PCR. The table records over 80,000 clones, 75% to 90% of them present only once. This TCR came from an adult in good health. This sample comprised peripheral blood, obtained on day 0 of AZD1222 vaccination. The genes are TRBV30 and TRBJ1-1; the D gene is possibly TRBD1 (5 bases). The CDR3 nucleotides read TGTGCCTGGAGTGTTAAGGCAGGGATAGGAGCTTTCTTT. Translation gives CAWSVKAGIGAFF.